The 25 T cell receptor beta chains in this list originate from one sample, sequenced in a study of shared clonotypes between healthy human individuals. The assay was immunoSEQ multiplex PCR, and TCRdb's table has in-frame clones only and misses some. This table has about 1.5 million clones, around 97% appearing once. Sequenced: naive CD4+ T cells sorted from blood. Subset here: CD45RA+ positively selected. The receptor set was obtained from a man aged 30 to 39 in good health.

This clone has only one observation. The same CDR3 can be traced to other DNA sequences in this sample. The V gene is TRBV5-8, the J gene TRBJ2-7, with TRBD2 matching over 7 bases. The CDR3 is made up of 11 amino acids. Germline V CDR1 and CDR2: SGHTS, YDEGEE. The V gene end was trimmed by 7 bases and the J gene end by 7 bases; junction bases not matched to a gene: 5. CDR3 amino acids: CASRGVGEQYF. Here the CDR3 DNA reads TGTGCCAGCCGGGGGGTAGGGGAGCAGTACTTC.

The genes are TRBV7-6 and TRBJ2-7; 9 bases align to TRBD2. This CDR3 has 15 residues. Germline CDR1 SGHVS, CDR2 FNYEAQ. Trimming took 2 bases from V and 2 from J; bases not matched to a gene: 4. The CDR3 coding sequence is TGTGCCAGCAGCTTAATGACTAGCGGCCCCTACGAGCAGTACTTC. It codes for CASSLMTSGPYEQYF.

This chain connects TRBV11-2 to TRBJ2-5; possible D gene TRBD2, 5 bases. V was cut by 5 bases and J by 8 bases, with 9 bases left in between. CDR1 is SGHAT, CDR2 FQNNGV, per germline. This CDR3 is 11 amino acids long. CDR3 DNA: TGTGCCAGCAGCCCGGAGGACACCCAGTACTTC. Translating it yields CASSPEDTQYF.

This chain connects TRBV18 to TRBJ2-1, with TRBD2 matching over 12 bases. The CDR3 covers 16 residues. With V trimmed by 5 bases and J by 8 bases, 10 bases remained unmatched. Germline CDR1 reads KGHSH; CDR2 reads LQKENI. The CDR3 DNA sequence: TGTGCCAGCTCAGCCTTCACTAGCGGGGGGCGTGATGAGCAGTTCTTC. Translating it yields CASSAFTSGGRDEQFF.

Regarding this clone: The identical CDR3 is also encoded by other nucleotide sequences in the sample. This chain connects TRBV6-6 to TRBJ1-5; 7 positions match TRBD1. Germline CDR1 is MNHNY and CDR2 is SVGAGI (reference sequence). V was pared by 5 bases and J by 4 bases, with 2 bases of the junction left unmatched. This CDR3 spans 13 amino acids. The CDR3 sequence: CASSKQGNQPQHF. CDR3 DNA sequence: TGTGCCAGCAGTAAACAGGGGAATCAGCCCCAGCATTTT.

The V and J genes are TRBV5-1 and TRBJ2-1; no clear D gene. This CDR3 contains 11 residues. Germline V lookup: CDR1 SGHRS, CDR2 YFSETQ. Trimming removed 2 bases from V and 6 bases from J, with 3 bases in between. CDR3 in amino acids: CASSFLNEQFF. CDR3 nucleotide sequence: TGCGCCAGCAGCTTTCTCAATGAGCAGTTCTTC.

The CDR3 DNA sequence: TGTGCCAGCAGCTTTGGCGACCTGGCCCCAGATACGCAGTATTTT. Amino acid sequence: CASSFGDLAPDTQYF. The V and J genes are TRBV5-4 and TRBJ2-3; D is unclear. Trimming removed 2 bases from V and 4 bases from J, with 14 bases in between. The CDR3 sequence is 15 residues long. Germline CDR1 is SGHNT and CDR2 is YYREEE (reference sequence).

This rearrangement joins TRBV10-2 to TRBJ2-1; D gene uncertain. The CDR3 has 12 residues. The germline V gene has CDR1 WSHSY and CDR2 SAAADI. The ends were cut back, 3 bases at V and 4 bases at J, with 4 bases in the middle. CDR3 protein: CASSDRYNEQFF. CDR3 DNA: TGCGCCAGCAGTGATAGATACAATGAGCAGTTCTTC.

The rearrangement links TRBV6-9 to TRBJ2-1; 9 bases fit TRBD2. The V and J ends lost 11 bases and 8 bases, in that order; junction bases with no gene match: 16. CDR3 size: 15 residues. Germline lookup yields CDR1 MNHGY and CDR2 SVAAGI. CDR3 loop: CASTPGGRAPDEQFF. In DNA, the CDR3 is TGTGCCTCCACCCCGGGCGGGAGGGCCCCCGATGAGCAGTTCTTC.

This chain links TRBV2 with TRBJ1-1, with unresolved D. CDR3 size: 11 residues. Germline CDR1 is SNHLY and CDR2 is FYNNEI. V lost 5 bases and J lost 4, with 5 bases in between. CDR3 loop: CASSQFTEAFF. DNA for the CDR3: TGTGCCAGCAGTCAGTTCACTGAAGCTTTCTTT.

The V and J genes are TRBV2 and TRBJ1-2; D gene ambiguous. The germline V and J ends were trimmed by 6 bases and 8 bases, with 13 bases remaining between them. Germline values: CDR1 SNHLY, CDR2 FYNNEI. The CDR3 covers 12 residues. The CDR3: CASSERQRGYTF. For the CDR3, the DNA is TGTGCCAGCAGCGAACGTCAGAGGGGCTACACCTTC.

The V and J genes are TRBV18 and TRBJ1-2; D is perhaps TRBD1 (6 bases). CDR1 and CDR2 from the germline V gene are KGHSH and LQKENI. The CDR3 covers 18 residues. V dropped 1 base and J dropped 4 bases, with 22 bases sitting between them. Here the CDR3 reads CASSPRSRGRRGAYGYTF. Here the CDR3 DNA reads TGTGCCAGCTCACCACGTAGTCGGGGGCGCAGAGGGGCCTATGGCTACACCTTC.

The V gene is TRBV11-2, the J gene TRBJ2-1; 9 positions agree with TRBD2. The CDR3 has 15 amino acids. CDR1 is SGHAT, CDR2 FQNNGV, per germline. V shed 4 bases, J shed 4 bases, and the junction held 5 bases outside the gene matches. The CDR3 is CASSYSGLAYNEQFF. In nucleotides, the CDR3 is TGTGCCAGCAGCTATTCGGGACTAGCATACAATGAGCAGTTCTTC.

The CDR3 sequence: CASSQDSGSEQFF. In DNA, the CDR3 is TGTGCCAGCAGCCAGGACTCAGGATCGGAGCAGTTCTTC. The chain joins TRBV5-4 to TRBJ2-1; D may be TRBD2 (5 bases). The CDR3 extends over 13 amino acids. Per germline, CDR1 SGHNT and CDR2 YYREEE (reference sequence). The V and J ends lost 4 bases and 10 bases respectively, with 15 bases between them.

The V call is TRBV2, the J call TRBJ2-6; 8 bases match TRBD1. V shed 7 bases and J 0 bases; nucleotides not matched to a gene: 11. There are 18 residues in the CDR3. From germline, CDR1 is SNHLY and CDR2 FYNNEI. The CDR3 loop reads CASKVRQGILSGANVLTF. The CDR3 coding sequence is TGTGCCAGCAAAGTGAGACAGGGGATCCTCTCTGGGGCCAACGTCCTGACTTTC.

The rearrangement joins TRBV9 to TRBJ2-7, with unresolved D. The CDR3 is 14 amino acids. Per the germline V gene, CDR1 is SGDLS and CDR2 is YYNGEE. V lost 4 bases and J 0 bases, leaving 11 bases between the germline ends. The CDR3 loop is CASSLGLTSYEQYF. Here the CDR3 DNA reads TGTGCCAGCAGCCTCGGATTGACCTCCTACGAGCAGTACTTC.

This chain connects TRBV5-1 to TRBJ2-5, with D possibly being TRBD1 (5 bases). Germline V gene data show CDR1 as SGHRS and CDR2 as YFSETQ. This CDR3 has 16 amino acids. Trimming stripped 1 base from V and 2 bases from J, with 15 bases between. The DNA for the CDR3 is TGCGCCAGCAGCTTGACGGCAGGGATGCAACAAGAGACCCAGTACTTC. Translated: CASSLTAGMQQETQYF.

The genes are TRBV6-5 and TRBJ1-2; D is perhaps TRBD1 (5 bases). V was cut by 6 bases and J by 2 bases, with 10 bases left in between. CDR1 is MNHEY and CDR2 is SVGAGI in the germline V gene. The CDR3 consists of 13 residues. The CDR3 DNA reads TGTGCCAGCAGGCGGGACGCAAACTATGGCTACACCTTC. It translates to CASRRDANYGYTF.

The gene calls are TRBV19 and TRBJ1-5, with 10 bases identical to TRBD1. Germline V gene data show CDR1 as LNHDA and CDR2 as SQIVND (reference sequence). The CDR3 is made up of 16 amino acids. J gave up 14 bases and V 4 bases, and 17 bases lay outside the gene matches. CDR3 residues: CASSTYKGQGTGYKHF. The DNA for the CDR3 is TGTGCCAGTAGTACTTATAAGGGACAGGGGACAGGGTATAAGCATTTT.

The chain couples TRBV29-1 to TRBJ2-1; 14 nucleotides line up with TRBD2. Germline V gene sequence: CDR1 SQVTM, CDR2 ANQGSEA. With 4 bases clipped from V and 9 bases from J, the junction kept 14 bases outside the gene matches. CDR3 size: 17 residues. The CDR3 reads CSVVVVLTSGRGAEQFF. CDR3 nucleotides: TGCAGCGTTGTTGTGGTATTGACTAGCGGGAGGGGCGCTGAGCAGTTCTTC.

Concerning this clone: Additional DNA sequences in this sample encode the identical CDR3. The chain carries TRBV5-1 and TRBJ1-1; D is uncertain. The V gene lost 0 bases and the J gene lost 2 bases, with 8 bases spanning the gap. Germline loops: CDR1 SGHRS, CDR2 YFSETQ. The CDR3 length is 14 residues. CDR3 residues: CASSLVRGNTEAFF. The CDR3 DNA follows: TGCGCCAGCAGCTTGGTTCGAGGAAACACTGAAGCTTTCTTT.

This chain joins TRBV7-9 and TRBJ2-7; D may be TRBD1 (5 bases). V lost 3 bases to trimming and J lost 4 bases, with 7 bases between them. The germline V gene has CDR1 SEHNR and CDR2 FQNEAQ (reference sequence). The CDR3 loop spans 12 amino acids. CDR3: CASSFQGYEQYF. The CDR3 nucleotides read TGTGCCAGCAGCTTCCAGGGATACGAGCAGTACTTC.

The chain links TRBV10-1 to TRBJ2-1; TRBD1 is a possible D gene (7 bases). Trimming removed 5 bases at V and 0 bases at J, with 11 bases between. Germline CDR1 is WNHNN and CDR2 is SYGVQD (reference sequence). The CDR3 contains 15 residues. DNA for the CDR3: TGCGCCAGCAGTTCCCAGGGGGGCTCCTACAATGAGCAGTTCTTC. It specifies CASSSQGGSYNEQFF.

The rearrangement links TRBV9 to TRBJ1-4; no clear D. The CDR3 length is 14 residues. V gave up 0 bases and J gave up 8 bases, with 11 bases separating them. CDR1 SGDLS and CDR2 YYNGEE come from the germline V gene. CDR3 amino acids: CASSVDGVQEKLFF. In nucleotides, the CDR3 is TGTGCCAGCAGCGTAGATGGAGTACAGGAAAAACTGTTTTTT.

This chain uses TRBV2 with TRBJ2-1; D possibly uses TRBD1 or TRBD2 (5 bases each). Germline loops: CDR1 SNHLY, CDR2 FYNNEI. V was shortened by 0 bases and J by 14 bases, with 11 bases between the two germline ends. The CDR3 extends over 12 amino acids. CDR3 protein: CASSEAGRVEFF. CDR3 bases: TGTGCCAGCAGTGAAGCGGGGCGGGTGGAGTTCTTC.